This T cell receptor beta chain was profiled in a study of cytomegalovirus exposure and HLA in healthy donors (dated by TCRdb to 2016 to 2017). For the wider study: According to an earlier analysis of around 600 of the donors, 150 million to 200 million T cells yielded 100 million or so unique TCR beta sequences and 276 Gb of sequence data. Both class I and class II loci were covered by HLA typing, at four-digit resolution. In an earlier analysis of roughly 600 of the donors, high-throughput TCR beta sequencing was used to judge whether each TCR beta V gene segment behaved as functional or pseudogenic. On average, approximately 250,000 unique TCR beta nucleotide sequences were sequenced per donor among a few hundred genotyped donors of the cohort, with around 19% of those sequences being non-productive. Rather than using new phenotypic data, the later analysis identified candidate immune exposures from TCR beta sequences and from how often those sequences occurred across donors. The number of typed donors differed by locus: about 620-630 for A, B, C, DRB1 and DQB1; 522 for DQA1; around 610 for DPA1; and around 470 for DPB1. A later genetic analysis used genome-wide SNP genotypes for about three fifths of the roughly 700 donors, treating that subset as a discovery cohort. A later analysis re-examined previously published TCR beta repertoires from just over 650 donors and added high-resolution HLA genotyping to investigate patterns of TCR occurrence. Every discovery cohort repertoire had been produced on one sequencing platform. Alongside the repertoire data, information on donor age, sex, ethnicity and CMV serostatus was compiled. The genetic ancestry cluster associated with self-reported Caucasian donors included over 65% of the roughly 400 genotyped donors. The study aimed to test whether signatures of past pathogen exposure could be identified by cataloging public T cell receptors. Because of strong linkage in the cohort, roughly five DR-DQ haplotypes were treated as single units for association and clustering. Along with the roughly 670-subject first cohort, a separate validation cohort of more than 90 different subjects was used. The study combined high-throughput TCR immunosequencing, statistical association of individual TCRs with disease status, and machine learning to predict cytomegalovirus infection status. About 320 gigabases of sequencing data and 70 million to 100 million unique TCR sequences were included in an early release covering 500 to 750 HLA-typed donors. The study used immunosequencing to profile the T cell repertoires of around 600 subjects and linked those repertoires to cytomegalovirus serostatus. Broader findings and caveats from the paper: In a later genetic analysis, a missense DCLRE1C variant was associated with V-gene and J-gene trimming of TCR beta chains, and the association was replicated in an independent cohort. Correlated functional status among segregating V segments might reflect linkage disequilibrium, but an unknown experimental factor could not be ruled out. Assigning TCR associations to individual alleles was difficult when HLA alleles, especially DR and DQ, strongly co-occurred. Immune exposure information for the cohort was limited to CMV serostatus. An earlier analysis of approximately 590 of the donors showed that most TCR beta V segments appeared in productive rearrangements either about 87% or about 30% of the time, which broadly matched IMGT annotations. In a later analysis, 16,951 TCR beta sequences were associated with specific HLA alleles at a false discovery rate of 0.05. A further reported finding was that TCR beta sequences accurately predicted the HLA-A and HLA-B alleles for most subjects in the first cohort. Several of the top co-occurrence clusters appeared to be linked to parvovirus B19, influenza, CMV and Epstein-Barr virus, according to a later analysis. Across donors, most TCR sequences were observed very rarely, whereas some public TCRs were present in many individuals. According to a later genetic analysis, donors in an Asian-associated ancestry cluster had fewer N-insertions in productive TCRs than the approximately 710-donor mean. The cohort was sequenced for TCR beta chains only, and without alpha or paired-chain data the features that could be detected were limited. A cluster of highly shared sequence variants was judged likely to represent a technical artifact of the sequencing pipeline. Cytomegalovirus status was reported to be diagnosed by the classifier with high specificity and sensitivity in both the original and validation cohorts. Compared with equally common non-associated chains, HLA-associated TCR beta chains in a later analysis were more clonally expanded and had lower generation probabilities. In the study, around 150 TCR beta chains were listed as associated with cytomegalovirus. HLA typing was unavailable for some donors at each locus, so association tests used only the typed subset. Three of the identified cytomegalovirus-associated TCR beta chains were confirmed in vitro to be specific for cytomegalovirus antigens. Some IMGT-functional V segments, including TRBV6-2 and TRBV6-3, could not be distinguished by the 87-base-pair reads and were therefore excluded. In a later analysis, TCR association rates were found to vary across HLA loci, with the most associated TCRs seen for DRB1 alleles and the fewest for HLA-C alleles. A later analysis found that most CMV-associated TCR beta chains appeared HLA-restricted, with HLA associations seemingly driven largely by CMV exposure. The earlier analysis of almost 600 of the donors excluded approximately 15 rarely observed V segments, including chromosome 9 orphons, because counts were too low. Presence/absence analyses assumed roughly uniform sequencing depth across donors, an assumption that may not hold. The authors suggested that the approach could potentially be extended to other disease states and immunological phenotypes.

For this chain, trimming is 4 bases at the V end and 2 bases at the J end, and the number of junction bases without a gene match is 6. CDR1 SGHNT and CDR2 YYREEE are derived from the germline V gene (reference sequence). From cysteine to phenylalanine, the CDR3 is 15 amino acids long. The read is trimmed to its CDR3 DNA, 45 bases read in frame from base 1. Library generation was performed with the immunoSEQ multiplex PCR assay. A mixture of 60 forward primers for TCR Vbeta segments and 13 reverse primers for TCR Jbeta segments was used in the multiplex PCR. Amplification of the CDR3 region of rearranged TCR beta genes was performed with a multiplex PCR assay on genomic DNA. The Illumina HiSeq System was used to sequence the amplified TCR beta libraries as 87-base-pair reads. As for how the authors treated the data: A later analysis tallied roughly 80 million unique TCR beta chains across the 610 or so repertoires, and about 10 million of those chains were shared by two or more donors. Raw reads were error-corrected and collapsed into unique sequences with a nearest-neighbor algorithm that merged closely related sequences to remove PCR and sequencing errors. CDR3 sequences were aligned to IMGT reference sequences to assign V, D and J gene segments. For a sequence to be retained, a match of at least six nucleotides to both a V gene segment and a J gene segment was required. A rearrangement was called productive if the CDR3 had no stop codons and remained in frame with V and J, and every other rearrangement was called non-productive. CDR3 was defined by IMGT convention, running from the second conserved V-encoded cysteine to the conserved J-encoded phenylalanine. The earlier analysis of fewer than 700 of the donors excluded sequences that lacked an unambiguous match to a single V gene segment. In an earlier analysis of 587 of the donors, V segments were called functional above 56.7% productive rearrangements and were called segregating when the between-donor standard deviation exceeded 5%. A statistical classification framework was built for diagnosing cytomegalovirus status from the catalog of TCR beta chain sequences. V and J gene assignment, in a later analysis, came from comparing TCR nucleotide sequences with IMGT/GENE-DB human TR gene sequences. In a later analysis, CDR3 sequences and most-parsimonious VDJ recombination scenarios were assigned using the TCRdist pipeline. In a later analysis, each TCR beta chain was defined by its CDR3 amino acid sequence together with its V-gene family, and reads lacking a unique V-gene family were excluded. As a way to deal with suspected cross-contamination and a sequencing artifact, a later analysis dropped 450 to 600 nucleotide sequences that were highly shared and had low generation probability. In a later analysis, a clonal expansion index was calculated for each public chain from normalized within-repertoire ranks of inferred template counts. A later analysis computed generation probabilities with a VDJ recombination model fitted to out-of-frame rearrangements, and checked the results against IGoR. In a later analysis, TCR-TCR, TCR-HLA and TCR-CMV co-occurrence was scored with hypergeometric tests, and a repertoire-size bias correction was applied to TCR pairs. In a later analysis, false discovery rates were estimated by permuting HLA or CMV assignments 20 times. In a later analysis, co-occurring TCRs were grouped using DBSCAN, with TCRdist sequence similarity added in when clustering inside HLA-allele-positive subsets. For co-occurrence clustering, repertoires with fewer than 30,000 or more than 120,000 public chains were excluded, along with 4 to 6 repertoires with anomalous nucleotide sharing. Sourced from immuneACCESS, this table was stored by TCRdb with only in-frame sequences that have V and J called. A share of the clones is absent; for the studies checked, an unresolved V gene accounts for under half, and the remainder has no known explanation. That table is the source of V, J and clone size, and D and trimming were worked out from the DNA. The sample profile shows around 170,000 clones; 80% to 85% of them were found once. The top ten clones comprise more than 6% of the sample.

The cohort comprised some 700 healthy bone marrow donors. At the time of sampling, all cohort members were nominally healthy, though unrecorded immune exposures were likely present. The donor tested CMV seropositive and was one of the 289 seropositive cohort members. A peripheral blood sample was provided by each donor, and peripheral blood mononuclear cells were used for TCR beta sequencing. The Qiagen DNeasy Blood Extraction Kit was used to extract genomic DNA from the blood cell samples. Points on this clone: It lacks a known antigen. Base-call qualities are not available, and no considerably larger clone is one nucleotide away.

The TCR sequence derives from a man aged 35 to 55 in good health and CMV-seropositive. The rearranged chain carries TRBV5-4 and TRBJ1-2; 9 bases in between match TRBD1. The sequencing input was PBMCs. The DNA reads TGTGCCAGCAGCCCCGGACAGGGGCTCAACTATGGCTACACCTTC. Its protein product is CASSPGQGLNYGYTF.